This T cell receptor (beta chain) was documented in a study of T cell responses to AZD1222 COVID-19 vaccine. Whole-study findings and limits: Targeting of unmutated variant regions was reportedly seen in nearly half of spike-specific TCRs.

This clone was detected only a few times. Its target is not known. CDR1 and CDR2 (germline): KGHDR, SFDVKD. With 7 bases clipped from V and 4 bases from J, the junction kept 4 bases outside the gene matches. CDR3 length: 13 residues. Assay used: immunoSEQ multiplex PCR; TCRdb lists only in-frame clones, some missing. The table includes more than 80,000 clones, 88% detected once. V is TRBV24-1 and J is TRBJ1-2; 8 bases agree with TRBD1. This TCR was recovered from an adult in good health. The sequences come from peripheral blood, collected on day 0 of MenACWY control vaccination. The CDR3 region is CATRGTGPYGYTF. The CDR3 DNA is TGTGCCACCAGGGGGACAGGCCCCTATGGCTACACCTTC.